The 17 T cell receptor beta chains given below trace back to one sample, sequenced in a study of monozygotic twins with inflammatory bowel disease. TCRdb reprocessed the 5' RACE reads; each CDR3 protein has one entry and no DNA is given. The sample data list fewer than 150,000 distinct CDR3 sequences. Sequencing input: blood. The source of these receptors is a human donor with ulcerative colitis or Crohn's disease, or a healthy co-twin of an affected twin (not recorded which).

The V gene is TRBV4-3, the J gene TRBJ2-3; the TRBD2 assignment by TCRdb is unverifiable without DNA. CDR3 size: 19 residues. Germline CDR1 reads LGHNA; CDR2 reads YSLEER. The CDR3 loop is CASSQAPNGLAGGTDTQYF.

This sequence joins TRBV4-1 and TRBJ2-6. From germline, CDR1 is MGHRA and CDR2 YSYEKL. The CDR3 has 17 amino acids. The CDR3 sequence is CASSQVPDWSGANVLTF.

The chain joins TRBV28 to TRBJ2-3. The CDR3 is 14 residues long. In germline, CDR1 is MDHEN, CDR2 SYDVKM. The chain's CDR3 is CASAGFSRTDTQYF. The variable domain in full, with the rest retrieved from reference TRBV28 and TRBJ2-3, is DVKVTQSSRYLVKRTGEKVFLECVQDMDHENMFWYRQDPGLGLRLIYFSYDVKMKEKGDIPEGYSVSREKKERFSLILESASTNQTSMYLCASAGFSRTDTQYFGPGTRLTVL.

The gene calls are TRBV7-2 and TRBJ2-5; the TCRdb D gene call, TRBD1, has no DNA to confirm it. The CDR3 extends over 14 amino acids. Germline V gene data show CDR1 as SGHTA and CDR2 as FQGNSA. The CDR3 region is CASSLRDRKETQYF. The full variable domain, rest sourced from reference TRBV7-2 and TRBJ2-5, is GAGVSQSPSNKVTEKGKDVELRCDPISGHTALYWYRQSLGQGLEFLIYFQGNSAPDKSGLPSDRFSAERTGGSVSTLTIQRTQQEDSAVYLCASSLRDRKETQYFGPGTRLLVL.

This CDR3 reads CASSQDHGNSPLHF. V gene TRBV3-1 combines with J gene TRBJ1-6. Germline-derived CDR1 and CDR2 are LGHDT and YNNKEL (reference sequence). The CDR3 runs 14 residues.

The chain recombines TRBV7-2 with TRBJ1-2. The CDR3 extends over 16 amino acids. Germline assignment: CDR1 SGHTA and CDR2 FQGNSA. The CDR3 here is CASSPYRPDPIYGYTF.

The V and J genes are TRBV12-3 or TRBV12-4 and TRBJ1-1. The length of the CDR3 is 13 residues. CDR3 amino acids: CASTKREGTEAFF.

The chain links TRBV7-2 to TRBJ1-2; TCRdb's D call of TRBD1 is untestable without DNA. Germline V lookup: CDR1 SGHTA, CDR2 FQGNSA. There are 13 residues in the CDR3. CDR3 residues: CASSVGTGTGYTF.

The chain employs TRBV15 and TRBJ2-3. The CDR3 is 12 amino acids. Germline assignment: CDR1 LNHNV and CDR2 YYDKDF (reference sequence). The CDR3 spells CAIAGSTDTQYF.

CDR3 residues: CASSLDQVSYEQYF. The genes are TRBV5-1 and TRBJ2-7. Germline V CDR1 and CDR2: SGHRS, YFSETQ. The CDR3 totals 14 residues.

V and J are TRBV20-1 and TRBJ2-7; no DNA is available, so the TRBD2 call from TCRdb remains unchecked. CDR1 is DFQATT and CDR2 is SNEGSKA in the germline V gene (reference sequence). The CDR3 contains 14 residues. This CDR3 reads CSASSPLSISEQYF.

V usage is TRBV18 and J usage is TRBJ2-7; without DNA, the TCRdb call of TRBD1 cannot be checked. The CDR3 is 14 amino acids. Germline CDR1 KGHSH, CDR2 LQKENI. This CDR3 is CASSPRDRGREQYF.

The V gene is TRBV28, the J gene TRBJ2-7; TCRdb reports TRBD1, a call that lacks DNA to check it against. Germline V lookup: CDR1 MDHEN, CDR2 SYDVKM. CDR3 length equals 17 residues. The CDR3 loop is CASSLPTQPGQKCEQYF. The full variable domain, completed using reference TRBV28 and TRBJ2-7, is DVKVTQSSRYLVKRTGEKVFLECVQDMDHENMFWYRQDPGLGLRLIYFSYDVKMKEKGDIPEGYSVSREKKERFSLILESASTNQTSMYLCASSLPTQPGQKCEQYFGPGTRLTVT.

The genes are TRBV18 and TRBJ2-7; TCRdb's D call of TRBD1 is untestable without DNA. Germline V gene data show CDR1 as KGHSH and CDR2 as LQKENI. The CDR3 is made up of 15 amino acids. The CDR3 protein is CASSPSQGTSYEQYF. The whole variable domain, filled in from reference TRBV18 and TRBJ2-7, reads NAGVMQNPRHLVRRRGQEARLRCSPMKGHSHVYWYRQLPEEGLKFMVYLQKENIIDESGMPKERFSAEFPKEGPSILRIQQVVRGDSAAYFCASSPSQGTSYEQYFGPGTRLTVT.

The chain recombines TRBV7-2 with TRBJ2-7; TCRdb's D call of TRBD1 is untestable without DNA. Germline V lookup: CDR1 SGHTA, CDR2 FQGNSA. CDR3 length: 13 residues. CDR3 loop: CASSPDRVNEQYF.

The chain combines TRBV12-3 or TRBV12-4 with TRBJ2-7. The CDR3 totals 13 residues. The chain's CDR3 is CASSLRTTYEQYF.

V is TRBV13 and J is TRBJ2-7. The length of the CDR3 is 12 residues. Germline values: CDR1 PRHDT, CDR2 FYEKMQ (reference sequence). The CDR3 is CASSLGDRESCF.